This T cell receptor (beta chain) stems from a study of blood T cell repertoires in COVID-19. Study overall: Acute and convalescent COVID-19 samples came from the United States, Italy and Spain. Sample material is recorded as cDNA or gDNA derived from T cells, B-cell-depleted T cells, or PBMCs.

Per the original data handling: Estimation of nucleated cell counts relied on the amplification of reference gene primers. Clones were read by immunoSEQ multiplex PCR, and TCRdb kept only the in-frame ones, dropping some. V and J calls and clone size are as listed in that table; D and trimming were resolved from the DNA. Among 150,000 or so clones, about 83% were seen once, and the ten largest hold more than 5%. The origin of this receptor is a human donor in a cohort sampled during active COVID-19. Specimen: peripheral blood.

The CDR3 reads CATELGQARGYTF. DNA of the CDR3: TGTGCCACGGAGCTCGGACAGGCCCGCGGCTACACCTTC. This chain uses TRBV28 with TRBJ1-2, with 7 bases matching TRBD1. Germline values: CDR1 MDHEN, CDR2 SYDVKM. The V segment lost 10 bases and the J segment 8 bases; nucleotides outside the gene matches: 13. The CDR3 runs to 13 residues.